The 15 T cell receptor beta chains reported below all come from one sample, sequenced in a study of T cells after yellow fever vaccination (dated by TCRdb to about 2019). The method was 5' RACE. Sequencer: Illumina NovaSeq 6000. Using fastp trimming at Q25 and MiXCR clonotype assembly, TCRdb reanalyzed the public sequencing data and kept in-frame beta chains. Rows with a matching CDR3 protein are joined into one entry that keeps the most common DNA and genes. For this sample there are some 97,000 distinct CDR3 sequences; around 5.5% appear just once. The ten largest clones add up to more than 40% of the sample. The label giving this sample's treatment or condition can be read as: live attenuated yellow fever vaccine strain. Source: CD8+ T cells sorted from PBMCs, taken 10 days after the yellow fever booster vaccination. These receptors originate from a man aged 18 to 30 who received the YFV17D yellow fever vaccine.

This chain joins TRBV20-1 and TRBJ1-6; 9 bases map to TRBD1. Losses at the gene ends were 6 bases for V and 10 bases for J; bases not matched to a gene: 7. In germline, CDR1 is DFQATT, CDR2 SNEGSKA (reference sequence). This CDR3 is 13 amino acids long. CDR3 bases: TGCAGTGCCAGGACAGGGGAAGGGTCACCCCTCCACTTT. It encodes CSARTGEGSPLHF.

V is TRBV7-2 and J is TRBJ2-3; the D gene is possibly TRBD2 (6 bases). CDR3 length: 15 amino acids. V gave up 4 bases and J gave up 0 bases, with 11 bases separating them. Germline CDR1 and CDR2: SGHTA and FQGNSA. CDR3 protein: CASSSGLSSTDTQYF. The CDR3 region has the DNA TGTGCCAGCAGCTCGGGACTCTCTAGCACAGATACGCAGTATTTT.

The chain combines TRBV20-1 with TRBJ2-1, with 13 positions matching TRBD2. This CDR3 has 15 residues. The germline gives CDR1 DFQATT, CDR2 SNEGSKA (reference sequence). Losses at the gene ends were 3 bases for V and 7 bases for J; bases not matched to a gene: 6. CDR3 residues: CSASAGLAGFNEQFF. DNA for the CDR3: TGCAGTGCTAGCGCGGGACTAGCGGGGTTTAATGAGCAGTTCTTC.

The chain joins TRBV6-5 to TRBJ2-5; D is perhaps TRBD1 (6 bases). Between the trimmed V and J ends, which lost 5 bases and 9 bases, there was a span of 16 bases. This CDR3 has 13 residues. CDR1 is MNHEY and CDR2 is SVGAGI in the germline V gene. CDR3 nucleotides: TGTGCCAGCAGTACCACAGGGTCCGTGGCCCAGTACTTC. It is translated as CASSTTGSVAQYF.

The table lists this clonotype with many counts. This chain links TRBV6-5 with TRBJ2-7; D gene ambiguous. V lost 2 bases, J lost 2 bases, and 4 bases lay in between. Looked up from germline, CDR1 is MNHEY and CDR2 is SVGAGI. The CDR3 runs to 12 residues. The CDR3 is CASSYVTYEQYF. Here the CDR3 DNA reads TGTGCCAGCAGTTACGTTACCTACGAGCAGTACTTC.

The chain recombines TRBV24-1 with TRBJ2-3, with a possible D match to TRBD1 (6 bases). CDR3 size: 16 residues. Germline-derived CDR1 and CDR2 are KGHDR and SFDVKD. Deletions cut 3 bases from V and 0 bases from J, with 12 bases between. The chain's CDR3 is CATSDPRDKSTDTQYF. CDR3 sequence (DNA): TGTGCCACCAGTGATCCGAGGGACAAAAGCACAGATACGCAGTATTTT.

Many counts were recorded for this clonotype. The chain carries TRBV7-2 and TRBJ2-7, with 11 positions matching TRBD2. CDR3 length equals 16 residues. With V trimmed by 4 bases and J by 3 bases, 8 bases remained unmatched. The germline gives CDR1 SGHTA, CDR2 FQGNSA. CDR3 DNA sequence: TGTGCCAGCAGCTGCCCGACTAGCGGGGAGAACTACGAGCAGTACGTC. It codes for CASSCPTSGENYEQYV.

In this sample, this clonotype turned up many times. V is TRBV29-1 and J is TRBJ2-3; D assignment may be TRBD1 or TRBD2 (5 bases each). The V gene's germline CDR1 is SQVTM and CDR2 ANQGSEA. V shed 5 bases and J shed 8 bases, with 14 bases lying between them. This CDR3 region has 12 residues. The CDR3, as DNA: TGCAGCGTTTACGGGGCAGGTGTTACGCAGTATTTT. This gives the protein CSVYGAGVTQYF.

V and J are TRBV3-1 and TRBJ1-2; D possibly corresponds to TRBD1 (5 bases). The CDR3 runs 13 residues. Germline-derived CDR1 and CDR2 are LGHDT and YNNKEL (reference sequence). Trimming left V 0 bases short and J 6 bases short, with 8 bases between. The DNA of the CDR3 is TGTGCCAGCAGCCAAGATTGGGGGAATGGCTACACCTTC. Its protein product is CASSQDWGNGYTF.

This clonotype was counted only a few times. CDR3 nucleotides: TGTGCCAGCGCGGCCGGGACAGGGGACGAGCAGTACGTC. Protein sequence: CASAAGTGDEQYV. The chain carries TRBV2 and TRBJ2-7; 10 positions agree with TRBD1. J gave up 5 bases and V 8 bases, and 6 bases lay outside the gene matches. Germline V gives CDR1 SNHLY, CDR2 FYNNEI. The CDR3 loop spans 13 amino acids.

This clonotype was observed a few times. The V call is TRBV6-2 or TRBV6-3, the J call TRBJ1-5; D uncertain. Germline V gene sequence: CDR1 MNHEY, CDR2 SVGEGT. V gave up 6 bases and J gave up 3 bases, with 9 bases separating them. CDR3 size: 13 residues. The DNA for the CDR3 is TGTGCCAGCAGCCACCGTATCAATCAGCCCCAGCATTTT. Residues: CASSHRINQPQHF.

This clonotype was seen ten or more times. The V and J genes are TRBV3-1 and TRBJ2-1; TRBD2 matches at 11 bases. J was trimmed by 7 bases and V by 2 bases; bases with no gene match: 7. CDR3 length: 16 amino acids. Germline V gene lookup returns CDR1 LGHDT and CDR2 YNNKEL (reference sequence). The CDR3 nucleotides are TGTGCCAGCAGCCAATTAGCGGGGGGGCGTAGGAATGAGCAGTTCTTC. Residues: CASSQLAGGRRNEQFF.

In its sample, this clonotype was seen a few times. The V and J genes are TRBV5-1 and TRBJ1-2, with 9 bases matching TRBD1. Germline CDR1 reads SGHRS; CDR2 reads YFSETQ. CDR3 length: 17 residues. The V gene end was trimmed by 0 bases and the J gene end by 3 bases; junction bases not matched to a gene: 9. CDR3 sequence (DNA): TGCGCCAGCAGCTTGGCCGGGGGACAGGGCTTTTACTATGGCTACACCTTC. Its translation is CASSLAGGQGFYYGYTF.

This clonotype was observed many times. The chain recombines TRBV7-9 with TRBJ2-3; perhaps TRBD2 as D (6 bases). There are 17 residues in the CDR3. V shed 4 bases and J shed 4 bases, with 21 bases lying between them. Germline assignment: CDR1 SEHNR and CDR2 FQNEAQ (reference sequence). This CDR3 is CASSSEGRGWGADTQYF. In nucleotides, the CDR3 is TGTGCCAGCAGCTCCGAGGGCCGGGGCTGGGGGGCAGATACGCAGTATTTT. Full variable domain (missing parts from reference TRBV7-9 and TRBJ2-3): DTGVSQNPRHKITKRGQNVTFRCDPISEHNRLYWYRQTLGQGPEFLTYFQNEAQLEKSRLLSDRFSAERPKGSFSTLEIQRTEQGDSAMYLCASSSEGRGWGADTQYFGPGTRLTVL.

This clonotype counts as medium-sized (0.01 to 0.1%). The chain's CDR3 is CASRSGPYNEQFF. CDR3 DNA sequence: TGCGCCAGCAGATCAGGGCCGTACAATGAGCAGTTCTTC. V is TRBV5-1 and J is TRBJ2-1; weak D call: TRBD1 (5 bases). V was shortened by 5 bases and J by 4 bases, with 10 bases between the two germline ends. The CDR3 has 13 amino acids. Per the germline V gene, CDR1 is SGHRS and CDR2 is YFSETQ. The full variable domain, with the rest looked up from reference TRBV5-1 and TRBJ2-1, is KAGVTQTPRYLIKTRGQQVTLSCSPISGHRSVSWYQQTPGQGLQFLFEYFSETQRNKGNFPGRFSGRQFSNSRSEMNVSTLELGDSALYLCASRSGPYNEQFFGPGTRLTVL.